One and the same sample provided the 9 T cell receptor beta chains below, sequenced in a study of siplizumab effects on memory and regulatory T cells. Only in-frame clones appear in the TCRdb table, and some are missing; sequencing was by immunoSEQ multiplex PCR. The sample lists about 110,000 clones, around 90% occurring once. Source material: Tregs sorted from blood. The receptors shown here come from a human donor in good health.

In its sample, this clone was seen a few times. This rearrangement joins TRBV14 to TRBJ1-1; D is unclear. This CDR3 is built from 13 residues. Germline loops: CDR1 SGHDN, CDR2 FVKESK. V lost 0 bases and J lost 5, with 7 bases in between. In nucleotides, the CDR3 is TGTGCCAGCAGCCAAGACAGAACTACTGAAGCTTTCTTT. Protein product: CASSQDRTTEAFF.

The genes are TRBV29-1 and TRBJ2-1, with no clear D. Germline lookup yields CDR1 SQVTM and CDR2 ANQGSEA. Trimming took off 4 bases at V and 1 base at J, with 8 bases between the two ends. This CDR3 has 13 residues. In DNA, the CDR3 is TGCAGCGTTGCCCCCCGGTCCTACAATGAGCAGTTCTTC. Encoded protein: CSVAPRSYNEQFF.

V and J are TRBV25-1 and TRBJ1-1, with D possibly matching TRBD1 (5 bases). Germline CDR1 and CDR2: MGHDK and SYGVNS. CDR3 size: 14 residues. V lost 4 bases and J 5 bases, leaving 14 bases between the germline ends. As DNA, the CDR3 is TGTGCCAGCAGTGGGGGCGGGGGAGTGACTGAAGCTTTCTTT. Its translation: CASSGGGGVTEAFF.

The rearrangement uses TRBV6-5 and TRBJ1-4, with TRBD1 identical over 11 bases. CDR1 and CDR2 (germline): MNHEY, SVGAGI. Trimming removed 4 bases from V and 8 bases from J; junction bases left unmatched: 6. The CDR3 has 15 amino acids. Written as DNA, the CDR3 is TGTGCCAGCAGTTGGTTGGGGACAGGGGGGGAAAAACTGTTTTTT. This gives the protein CASSWLGTGGEKLFF.

The chain links TRBV6-5 to TRBJ2-7, with 8 bases that match TRBD1. V shed 6 bases and J 3 bases; nucleotides not matched to a gene: 10. The CDR3 consists of 15 residues. Germline V gene sequence: CDR1 MNHEY, CDR2 SVGAGI. In DNA, the CDR3 is TGTGCCAGCAGCTTCTCGTACAGGGGGGTCTACGAGCAGTACTTC. Translating it yields CASSFSYRGVYEQYF.

The chain recombines TRBV6-1 with TRBJ2-1; D is possibly TRBD2 (5 bases). This CDR3 has 14 amino acids. Germline loops: CDR1 MNHNS, CDR2 SASEGT. The V end was cut by 8 bases, the J end by 0 bases, with 11 bases between. The chain's CDR3 is CASYTGSSYNEQFF. The CDR3 DNA reads as TGTGCCAGCTACACGGGGAGCTCCTACAATGAGCAGTTCTTC.

The chain has TRBV7-9 and TRBJ2-5, with TRBD1 as a possible D gene (6 bases). The CDR3 is made up of 16 amino acids. Germline CDR1 is SEHNR and CDR2 is FQNEAQ (reference sequence). V was pared by 5 bases and J by 4 bases, with 20 bases between. The CDR3 region has the DNA TGTGCCAGCAGCCGAATGGGGGCCACTGGCGGAGAGACCCAGTACTTC. Protein: CASSRMGATGGETQYF.

Here the CDR3 reads CASSVRSQETQYF. CDR3 nucleotide sequence: TGTGCCAGCTCAGTGAGGAGCCAAGAGACCCAGTACTTC. The V and J genes are TRBV18 and TRBJ2-5, with D unclear. Per the germline V gene, CDR1 is KGHSH and CDR2 is LQKENI. Trimming removed 5 bases from V and 1 base from J, with 8 bases in between. The CDR3 runs 13 residues.

The chain carries TRBV6-4 and TRBJ2-3, with 7 bases that match TRBD1. Germline V gene lookup returns CDR1 MRHNA and CDR2 SNTAGT. The CDR3 covers 15 residues. V shed 1 base, J shed 10 bases, and the junction held 11 bases outside the gene matches. CDR3 region: CASSDFHTQGLAQYF. CDR3 DNA sequence: TGTGCCAGCAGTGACTTTCATACACAGGGGTTGGCGCAGTATTTT.